This TCR beta chain is from a study of cytomegalovirus exposure and HLA in healthy donors. General study findings and limits: Later analysis identified a missense DCLRE1C variant that was linked to TCR beta V- and J-gene trimming. While the bulk of TCR sequences proved rare, some public TCRs turned up in many donors.

The PCR ran on 60 Vbeta and 13 Jbeta primers. Sequencing was performed with immunoSEQ multiplex PCR; in TCRdb, only in-frame clones are kept and a portion is missing. The table lists a few hundred thousand clones, under 90% of them singletons, with approximately 0.3% in the top ten. On this clone itself: Its specificity is unknown.

V was cut by 3 bases and J by 2 bases, with 7 bases left in between. The germline gives CDR1 PRHDT, CDR2 FYEKMQ (reference sequence). CDR3 length equals 13 residues. The specimen sequenced was PBMCs. The chain links TRBV13 to TRBJ1-1; TRBD1 might be the D (6 bases). This TCR came from a girl aged 2-10 years in good health and CMV-seronegative. For the CDR3, the DNA is TGTGCCAGCAGCTTGGGACAAAACACTGAAGCTTTCTTT. It translates to CASSLGQNTEAFF.